This T cell receptor beta chain was captured in a study of lung T cells in sarcoidosis with Löfgren's syndrome. About this clonotype itself: A much larger clone sits a single nucleotide away, making a read error possible.

Each CDR3 protein is one row after TCRdb ran MiXCR on the reads. The sample consists of roughly 63,000 distinct CDR3 sequences, about 20% of them appearing once. In germline, CDR1 is SGHTA, CDR2 FQGNSA. Trimming removed 7 bases from V and 4 bases from J, with 13 bases in between. CDR3 length: 13 amino acids. This clonotype was obtained from a human donor with sarcoidosis (Löfgren's syndrome or another form), or a control subject (not recorded which). The rearrangement joins TRBV7-2 to TRBJ2-5; D remains unclear. The sequencing input was CD4+ T cells from PBMCs. Here the CDR3 DNA reads TGTGCCAGCAACCCGAGGACGGGAGAGACCCAGTACTTC. It translates to CASNPRTGETQYF.